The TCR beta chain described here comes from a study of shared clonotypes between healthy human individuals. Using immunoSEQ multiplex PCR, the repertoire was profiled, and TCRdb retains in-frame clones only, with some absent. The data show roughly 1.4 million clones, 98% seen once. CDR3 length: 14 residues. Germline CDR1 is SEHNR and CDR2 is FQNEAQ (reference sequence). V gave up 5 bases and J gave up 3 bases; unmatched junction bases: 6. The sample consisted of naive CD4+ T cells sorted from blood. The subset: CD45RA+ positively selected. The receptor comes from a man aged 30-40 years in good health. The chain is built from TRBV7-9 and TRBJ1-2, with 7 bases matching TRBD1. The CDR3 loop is CASSQGDGYYGYTF. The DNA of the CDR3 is TGTGCCAGCAGCCAGGGGGACGGTTACTATGGCTACACCTTC. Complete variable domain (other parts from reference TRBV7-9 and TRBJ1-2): DTGVSQNPRHKITKRGQNVTFRCDPISEHNRLYWYRQTLGQGPEFLTYFQNEAQLEKSRLLSDRFSAERPKGSFSTLEIQRTEQGDSAMYLCASSQGDGYYGYTFGSGTRLTVV.